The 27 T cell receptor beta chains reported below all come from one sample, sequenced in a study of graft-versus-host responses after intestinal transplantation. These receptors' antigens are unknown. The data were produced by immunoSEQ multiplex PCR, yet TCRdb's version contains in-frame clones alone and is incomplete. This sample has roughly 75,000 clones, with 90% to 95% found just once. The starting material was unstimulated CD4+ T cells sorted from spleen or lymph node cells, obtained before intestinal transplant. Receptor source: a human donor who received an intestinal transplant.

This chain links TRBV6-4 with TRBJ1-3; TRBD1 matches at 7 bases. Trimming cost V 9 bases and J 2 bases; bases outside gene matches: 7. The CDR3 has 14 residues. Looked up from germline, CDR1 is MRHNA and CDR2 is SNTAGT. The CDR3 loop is CARKTGFTGNTIYF. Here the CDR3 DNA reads TGTGCCAGGAAGACAGGGTTCACTGGAAACACCATATATTTT.

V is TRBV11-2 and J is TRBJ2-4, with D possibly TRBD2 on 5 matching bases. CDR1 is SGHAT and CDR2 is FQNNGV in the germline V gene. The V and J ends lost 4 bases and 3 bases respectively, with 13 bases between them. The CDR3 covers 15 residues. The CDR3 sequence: CASSSIPGIKNIQYF. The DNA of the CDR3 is TGTGCCAGCAGCTCCATCCCGGGGATCAAAAACATTCAGTACTTC. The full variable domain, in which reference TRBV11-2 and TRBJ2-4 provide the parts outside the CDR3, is EAGVAQSPRYKIIEKRQSVAFWCNPISGHATLYWYQQILGQGPKLLIQFQNNGVVDDSQLPKDRFSAERLKGVDSTLKIQPAKLEDSAVYLCASSSIPGIKNIQYFGAGTRLSVL.

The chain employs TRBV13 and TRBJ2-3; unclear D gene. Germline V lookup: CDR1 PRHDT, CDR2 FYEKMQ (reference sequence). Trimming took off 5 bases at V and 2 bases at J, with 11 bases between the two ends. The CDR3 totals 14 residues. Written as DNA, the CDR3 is TGTGCCAGCAGCCCTAAGTATGTCACAGATACGCAGTATTTT. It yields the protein CASSPKYVTDTQYF.

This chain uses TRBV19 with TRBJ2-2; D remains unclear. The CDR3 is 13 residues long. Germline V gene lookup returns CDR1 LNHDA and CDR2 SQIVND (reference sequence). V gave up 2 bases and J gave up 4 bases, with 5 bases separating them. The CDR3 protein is CASSIFLTGELFF. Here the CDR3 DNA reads TGTGCCAGTAGTATATTCCTCACCGGGGAGCTGTTTTTT.

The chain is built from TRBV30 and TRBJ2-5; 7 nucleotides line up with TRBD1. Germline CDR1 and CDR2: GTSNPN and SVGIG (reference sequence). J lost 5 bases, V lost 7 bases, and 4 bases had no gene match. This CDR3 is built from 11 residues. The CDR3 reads CAFTGDETQYF. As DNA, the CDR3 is TGTGCCTTTACAGGGGATGAGACCCAGTACTTC. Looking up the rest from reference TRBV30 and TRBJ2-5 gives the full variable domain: SQTIHQWPATLVQPVGSPLSLECTVEGTSNPNLYWYRQAAGRGLQLLFYSVGIGQISSEVPQNLSASRPQDRQFILSSKKLLLSDSGFYLCAFTGDETQYFGPGTRLLVL.

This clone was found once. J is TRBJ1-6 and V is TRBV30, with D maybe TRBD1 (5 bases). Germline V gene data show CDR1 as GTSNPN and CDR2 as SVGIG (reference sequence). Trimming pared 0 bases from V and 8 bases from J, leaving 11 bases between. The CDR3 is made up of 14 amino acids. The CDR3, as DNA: TGTGCCTGGAGTGTACGGGGGGATTATTCACCCCTCCACTTT. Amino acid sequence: CAWSVRGDYSPLHF.

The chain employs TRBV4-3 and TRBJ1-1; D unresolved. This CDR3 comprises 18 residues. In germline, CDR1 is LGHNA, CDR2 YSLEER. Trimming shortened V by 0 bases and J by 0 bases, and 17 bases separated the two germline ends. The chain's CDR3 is CASSQDLQRGYLNTEAFF. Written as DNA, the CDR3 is TGCGCCAGCAGCCAAGATCTCCAGCGCGGCTATTTGAACACTGAAGCTTTCTTT.

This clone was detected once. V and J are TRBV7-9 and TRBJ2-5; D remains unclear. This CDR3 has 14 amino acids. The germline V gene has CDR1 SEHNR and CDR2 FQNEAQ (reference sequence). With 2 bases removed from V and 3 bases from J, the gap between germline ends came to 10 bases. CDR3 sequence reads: CASSLSGGKETQYF. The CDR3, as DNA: TGTGCCAGCAGCTTATCTGGCGGAAAAGAGACCCAGTACTTC.

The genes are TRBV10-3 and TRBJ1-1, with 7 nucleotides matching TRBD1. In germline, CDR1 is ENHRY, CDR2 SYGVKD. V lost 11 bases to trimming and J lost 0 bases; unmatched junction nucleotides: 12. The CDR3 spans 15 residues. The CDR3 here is CAATTTGLMNTEAFF. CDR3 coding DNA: TGTGCCGCTACGACGACAGGGCTCATGAACACTGAAGCTTTCTTT.

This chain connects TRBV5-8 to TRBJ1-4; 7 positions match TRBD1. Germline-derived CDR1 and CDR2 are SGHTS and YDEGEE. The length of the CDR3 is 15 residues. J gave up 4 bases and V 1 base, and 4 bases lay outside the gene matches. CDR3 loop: CASSLYRGGNEKLFF. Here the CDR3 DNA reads TGTGCCAGCAGCTTGTACAGGGGTGGTAATGAAAAACTGTTTTTT.

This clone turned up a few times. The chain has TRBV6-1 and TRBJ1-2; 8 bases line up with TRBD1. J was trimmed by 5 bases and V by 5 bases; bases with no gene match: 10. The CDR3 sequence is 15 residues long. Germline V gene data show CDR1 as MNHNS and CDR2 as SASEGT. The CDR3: CASSPSGQGPYGYTF. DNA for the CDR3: TGTGCCAGCAGTCCAAGCGGACAGGGACCTTATGGCTACACCTTC.

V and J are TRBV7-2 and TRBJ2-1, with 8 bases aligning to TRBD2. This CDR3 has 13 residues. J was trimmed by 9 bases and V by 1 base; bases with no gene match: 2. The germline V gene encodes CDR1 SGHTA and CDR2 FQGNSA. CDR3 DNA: TGTGCCAGCAGCTTAGTTCTAGCGGGTGAGCAGTTCTTC. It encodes CASSLVLAGEQFF.

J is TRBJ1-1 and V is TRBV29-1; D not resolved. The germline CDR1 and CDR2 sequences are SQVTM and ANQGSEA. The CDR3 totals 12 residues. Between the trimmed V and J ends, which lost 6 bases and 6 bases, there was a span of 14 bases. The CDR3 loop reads CSVSGSIAEAFF. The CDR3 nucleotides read TGCAGCGTGAGCGGATCTATAGCTGAAGCTTTCTTT.

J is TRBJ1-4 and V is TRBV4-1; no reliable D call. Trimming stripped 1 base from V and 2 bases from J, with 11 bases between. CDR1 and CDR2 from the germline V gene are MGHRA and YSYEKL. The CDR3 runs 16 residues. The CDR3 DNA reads TGCGCCAGCAGCCAAGGGTTAATCAGGACTAATGAAAAACTGTTTTTT. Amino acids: CASSQGLIRTNEKLFF.

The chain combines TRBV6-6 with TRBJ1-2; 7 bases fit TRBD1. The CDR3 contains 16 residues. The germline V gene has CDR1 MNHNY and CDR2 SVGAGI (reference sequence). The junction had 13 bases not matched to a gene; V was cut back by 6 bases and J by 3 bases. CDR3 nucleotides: TGTGCCAGCAGACTAACGGGCGCAGGACAGGACTATGGCTACACCTTC. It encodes CASRLTGAGQDYGYTF.

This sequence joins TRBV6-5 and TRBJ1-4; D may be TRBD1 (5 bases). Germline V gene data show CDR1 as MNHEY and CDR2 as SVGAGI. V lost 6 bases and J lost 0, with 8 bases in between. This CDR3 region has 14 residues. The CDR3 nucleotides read TGTGCCAGCAGAGACAGTTCAACTAATGAAAAACTGTTTTTT. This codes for CASRDSSTNEKLFF.

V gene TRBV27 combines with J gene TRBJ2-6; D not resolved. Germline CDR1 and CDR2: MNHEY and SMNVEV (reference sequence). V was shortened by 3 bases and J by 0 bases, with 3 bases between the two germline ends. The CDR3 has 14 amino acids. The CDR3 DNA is TGTGCCAGCAGTTTTAGCTCTGGGGCCAACGTCCTGACTTTC. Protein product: CASSFSSGANVLTF.

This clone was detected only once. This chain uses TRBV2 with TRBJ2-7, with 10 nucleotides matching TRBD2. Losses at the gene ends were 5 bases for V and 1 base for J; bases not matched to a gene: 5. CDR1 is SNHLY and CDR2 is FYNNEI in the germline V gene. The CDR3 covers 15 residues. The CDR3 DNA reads TGTGCCAGCAGTAACAGCGGGGGGGTTTCCTACGAGCAGTACTTC. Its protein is CASSNSGGVSYEQYF.

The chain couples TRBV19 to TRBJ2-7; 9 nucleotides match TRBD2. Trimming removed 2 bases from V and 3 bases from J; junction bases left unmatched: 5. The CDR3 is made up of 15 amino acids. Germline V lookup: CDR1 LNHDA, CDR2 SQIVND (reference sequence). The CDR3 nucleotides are TGTGCCAGTAGTATAAACGCGCGGGGGGGCTACGAGCAGTACTTC. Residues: CASSINARGGYEQYF.

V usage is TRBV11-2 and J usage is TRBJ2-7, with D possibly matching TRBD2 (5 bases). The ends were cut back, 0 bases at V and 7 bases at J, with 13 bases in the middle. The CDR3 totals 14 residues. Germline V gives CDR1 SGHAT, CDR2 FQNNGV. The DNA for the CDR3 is TGTGCCAGCAGCTTAGATCGGTACCGAGGGGAGCAGTACTTC. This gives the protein CASSLDRYRGEQYF.

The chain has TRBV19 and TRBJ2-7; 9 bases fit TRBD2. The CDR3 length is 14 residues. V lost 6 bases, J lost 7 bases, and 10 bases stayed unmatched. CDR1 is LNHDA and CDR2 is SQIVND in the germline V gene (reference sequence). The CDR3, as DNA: TGTGCCAGTAGAAGCGGGGGGACTTGGGGGGAGCAGTACTTC. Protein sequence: CASRSGGTWGEQYF. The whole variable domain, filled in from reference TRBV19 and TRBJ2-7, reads DGGITQSPKYLFRKEGQNVTLSCEQNLNHDAMYWYRQDPGQGLRLIYYSQIVNDFQKGDIAEGYSVSREKKESFPLTVTSAQKNPTAFYLCASRSGGTWGEQYFGPGTRLTVT.

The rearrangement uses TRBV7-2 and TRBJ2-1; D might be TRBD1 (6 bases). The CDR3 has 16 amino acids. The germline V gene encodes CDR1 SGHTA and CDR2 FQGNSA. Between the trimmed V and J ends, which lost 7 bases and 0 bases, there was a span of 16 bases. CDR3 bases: TGTGCCAGCAAGAATTACAGGGATAGCTCCTACAATGAGCAGTTCTTC. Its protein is CASKNYRDSSYNEQFF.

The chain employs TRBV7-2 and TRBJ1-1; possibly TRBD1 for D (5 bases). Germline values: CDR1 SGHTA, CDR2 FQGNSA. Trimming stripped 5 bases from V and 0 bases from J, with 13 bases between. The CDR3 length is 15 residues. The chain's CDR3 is CASSIVAGLNTEAFF. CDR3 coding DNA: TGTGCCAGCAGCATAGTGGCAGGGCTGAACACTGAAGCTTTCTTT.

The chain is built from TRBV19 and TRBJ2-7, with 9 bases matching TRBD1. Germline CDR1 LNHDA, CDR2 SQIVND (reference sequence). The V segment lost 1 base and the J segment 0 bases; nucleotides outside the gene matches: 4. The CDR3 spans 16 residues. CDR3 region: CASSIGTGATSYEQYF. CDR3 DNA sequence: TGTGCCAGTAGTATAGGGACAGGGGCTACCTCCTACGAGCAGTACTTC.

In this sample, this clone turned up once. The CDR3 coding sequence is TGTGCCTGGAGGACAGGGGCTCACTCTGGAAACACCATATATTTT. It yields the protein CAWRTGAHSGNTIYF. The chain has TRBV30 and TRBJ1-3, with 8 bases that match TRBD1. The CDR3 is made up of 15 amino acids. After removal of 3 bases from V and 0 bases from J, the junction contained 4 bases not matched to a gene. Germline assignment: CDR1 GTSNPN and CDR2 SVGIG (reference sequence). The entire variable domain, with the rest obtained from reference TRBV30 and TRBJ1-3, is as follows: SQTIHQWPATLVQPVGSPLSLECTVEGTSNPNLYWYRQAAGRGLQLLFYSVGIGQISSEVPQNLSASRPQDRQFILSSKKLLLSDSGFYLCAWRTGAHSGNTIYFGEGSWLTVV.

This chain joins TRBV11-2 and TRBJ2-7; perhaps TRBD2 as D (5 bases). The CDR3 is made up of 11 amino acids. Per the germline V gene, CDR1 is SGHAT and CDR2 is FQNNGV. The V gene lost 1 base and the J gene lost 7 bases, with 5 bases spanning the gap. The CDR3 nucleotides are TGTGCCAGCAGCTTAGGGGAGGAGCAGTACTTC. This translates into CASSLGEEQYF.

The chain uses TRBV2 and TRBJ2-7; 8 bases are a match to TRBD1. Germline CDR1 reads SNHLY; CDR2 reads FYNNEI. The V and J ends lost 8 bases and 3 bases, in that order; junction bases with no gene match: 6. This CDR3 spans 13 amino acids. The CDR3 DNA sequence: TGTGCCAGCCTCCGGGACAGGCTCTACGAGCAGTACTTC. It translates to CASLRDRLYEQYF.